This TCR beta chain is drawn from a study of post-analysis software for immune sequencing data. This clonotype was detected only once. Sequencing libraries made from TCR beta cDNA carried unique molecular identifiers. TCRdb re-called the PCR reads with MiXCR, one entry per CDR3 protein. Altogether 550,000 to 700,000 distinct CDR3 sequences are present, around 47% being singletons, with the ten largest covering more than 1.5%. The TCR originated in a girl under 18 with multiple sclerosis. Sequenced: blood.

As DNA, the CDR3 is TGTGCCAGCAGCTCCCGGTTGACAGGGGGCACTGAAGCTTTCTTT. This gives the protein CASSSRLTGGTEAFF. This chain links TRBV7-2 with TRBJ1-1; 9 nucleotides align to TRBD1. The J segment lost 4 bases and the V segment lost 4 bases, leaving 7 bases of the junction unmatched. CDR1 and CDR2 from the germline V gene are SGHTA and FQGNSA. The CDR3 totals 15 residues.